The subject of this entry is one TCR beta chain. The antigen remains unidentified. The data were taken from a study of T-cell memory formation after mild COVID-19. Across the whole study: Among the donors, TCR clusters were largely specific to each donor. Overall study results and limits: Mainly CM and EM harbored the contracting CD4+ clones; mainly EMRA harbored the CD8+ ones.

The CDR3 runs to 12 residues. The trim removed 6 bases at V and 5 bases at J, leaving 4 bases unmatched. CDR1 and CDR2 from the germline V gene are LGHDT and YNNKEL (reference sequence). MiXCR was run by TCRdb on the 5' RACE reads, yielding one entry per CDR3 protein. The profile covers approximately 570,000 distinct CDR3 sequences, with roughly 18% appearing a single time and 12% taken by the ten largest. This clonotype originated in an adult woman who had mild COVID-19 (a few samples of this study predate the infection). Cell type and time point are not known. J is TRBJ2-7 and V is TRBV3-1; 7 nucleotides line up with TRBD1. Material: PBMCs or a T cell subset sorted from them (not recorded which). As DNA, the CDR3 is TGTGCCAGCAGTCGACAGGGTAACGAGCAGTACTTC. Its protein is CASSRQGNEQYF.